These T cell receptor beta chains were read from a single sample in a study of blood T cell repertoires in COVID-19. Only in-frame clones appear in the TCRdb table, and some are missing; sequencing was by immunoSEQ multiplex PCR. The table records about 150,000 clones, around 83% of them present only once. The material sequenced was peripheral blood. Receptors were obtained from a woman aged 45 to 65 with acute or convalescent COVID-19. CDR3s include the opening cysteine and the closing phenylalanine or tryptophan. Fields, in order: J gene, clone size, V gene, CDR3 protein. Not every row has a clone size; where given, it reads once, few, many or a size class.

>TRBJ1-2|-|TRBV6-5
CASRGQGSNYGYTF
>TRBJ2-7|few|TRBV19
CASSFLDRGGTYEQYF
>TRBJ1-5|many|TRBV3-1/TRBV3-2
CASSQDPAVKGMPQHF
>TRBJ1-1|few|TRBV10-3
CAISEGGWVTEAFF
>TRBJ2-6|-|TRBV5-1
CASSVVQGRANVLTF
>TRBJ1-5|-|TRBV10-3
CAIAGDQNQPQHF
>TRBJ2-2|-|TRBV6-5
CASSTTGNTGELFF
>TRBJ2-7|-|TRBV5-1
CASSFGLAGRGEQYF
>TRBJ2-1|-|TRBV20-1
CSASSGTSDEQFF
>TRBJ1-2|-|TRBV15
CATSRDYYRDSSYGYTF
>TRBJ2-7|-|TRBV7-9
CASRKSSGESYEQYF
>TRBJ2-1|-|TRBV29-1
CSVEDRSGKGNEQFF
>TRBJ1-3|few|TRBV18
CASLDILSGNTIYF
>TRBJ2-1|-|TRBV7-6
CASSLGSVNEQFF
>TRBJ2-1|-|TRBV29-1
CSVERNPGPGGRFF
>TRBJ2-1|-|TRBV28
CASSLYINRGNEQFF
>TRBJ2-1|-|TRBV6-5
CASRKTSGTGQFF
>TRBJ2-2|-|TRBV6-5
CASSRPAGELFF
>TRBJ2-5|-|TRBV19
CASRLAGGDGTQYF
>TRBJ2-1|-|TRBV5-6
CASSLWTSGGPYNEQFF
>TRBJ2-2|-|TRBV9
CASSRTGQAGELFF
>TRBJ2-7|-|TRBV7-2
CASSEDIYEQYF
>TRBJ2-1|few|TRBV5-1
CATSGQGGYNEQFF
>TRBJ1-1|-|TRBV6-1
CASSEVLSAEAFF
>TRBJ2-3|-|TRBV5-6
CASSLAGVVNTQYF
>TRBJ1-3|-|TRBV5-5
CASSLPRGFGNTIYF
>TRBJ2-7|few|TRBV6-2/TRBV6-3
CASSIQSNEQYF
>TRBJ1-3|-|TRBV5-5
CASRGQGVAGNTIYF
>TRBJ2-3|-|TRBV6-5
CASSLQPTGTDTQYF
>TRBJ1-1|few|TRBV11-2
CASSLVQGLAEAFF
>TRBJ1-2|-|TRBV7-2
CASSLRRGAGNGYTF
>TRBJ1-5|medium-sized|TRBV27
CASSLRGSNQPQHF
>TRBJ2-1|-|TRBV9
CASSSPRSWGVDNEQFF
>TRBJ2-1|-|TRBV28
CASSGLATNEQFF
>TRBJ2-3|-|TRBV7-3
CASSAGTGTDTQYF
>TRBJ2-1|-|TRBV28
CASSLRAGESNEQFF
>TRBJ2-7|-|TRBV7-2
CASSLDRFSYEQYF
>TRBJ2-3|-|TRBV7-2
CASSLARDTDTQYF
>TRBJ2-5|few|TRBV9
CASSVGLASYGETQYF
>TRBJ2-1|-|TRBV6-2/TRBV6-3
CASSRDKSSYNEQFF
>TRBJ1-2|-|TRBV5-4
CASSFQGTGDGYTF
>TRBJ1-6|-|TRBV9
CASSAGGSQVNSPLHF
>TRBJ2-1|-|TRBV27
CASSNTAPHEQFF
>TRBJ2-4|-|TRBV5-6
CASSFLGLAGLTKNIQYF
>TRBJ2-1|-|TRBV7-2
CASSSAASGTYNEQFF
>TRBJ2-5|-|TRBV28
CASSPRSGKGQETQYF
>TRBJ1-1|once|TRBV27
CASSFSRPNTEAFF
>TRBJ2-1|once|TRBV7-2
CASSVALAGLRNEQFF
>TRBJ2-3|-|TRBV5-1
CASSLLTSTDTQYF
>TRBJ1-5|-|TRBV24-1
CATSDSGLTGKQPQHF
>TRBJ2-3|-|TRBV18
CASSGTGDTQYF
>TRBJ1-4|-|TRBV4-1
CASSQQQGINEKLFF
>TRBJ2-1|-|TRBV7-2
CASSGYGLAKINEQFF